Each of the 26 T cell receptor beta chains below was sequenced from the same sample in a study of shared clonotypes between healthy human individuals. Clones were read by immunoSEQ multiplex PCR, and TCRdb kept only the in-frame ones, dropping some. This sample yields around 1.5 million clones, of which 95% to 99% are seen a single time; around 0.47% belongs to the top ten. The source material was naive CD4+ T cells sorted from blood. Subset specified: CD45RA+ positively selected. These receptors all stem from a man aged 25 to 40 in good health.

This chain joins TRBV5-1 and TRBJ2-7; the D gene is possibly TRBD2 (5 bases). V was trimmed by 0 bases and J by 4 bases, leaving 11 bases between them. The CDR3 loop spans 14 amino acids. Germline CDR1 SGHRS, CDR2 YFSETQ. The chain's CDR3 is CASSLGGLSYEQYF. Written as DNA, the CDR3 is TGCGCCAGCAGCTTGGGAGGGCTTAGTTACGAGCAGTACTTC.

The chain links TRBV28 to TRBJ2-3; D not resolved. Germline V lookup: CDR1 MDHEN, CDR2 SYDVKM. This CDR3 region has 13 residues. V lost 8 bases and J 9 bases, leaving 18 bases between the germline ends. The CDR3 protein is CASGFVYTATQYF. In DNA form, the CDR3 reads TGTGCCAGCGGGTTCGTGTACACCGCAACGCAGTATTTT. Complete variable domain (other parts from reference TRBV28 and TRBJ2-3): DVKVTQSSRYLVKRTGEKVFLECVQDMDHENMFWYRQDPGLGLRLIYFSYDVKMKEKGDIPEGYSVSREKKERFSLILESASTNQTSMYLCASGFVYTATQYFGPGTRLTVL.

CDR3 loop: CASGRDRTYNEQFF. CDR3 coding DNA: TGTGCCAGCGGCCGGGACAGGACTTACAATGAGCAGTTCTTC. V gene TRBV7-2 combines with J gene TRBJ2-1; 8 nucleotides line up with TRBD1. This CDR3 spans 14 amino acids. Per the germline V gene, CDR1 is SGHTA and CDR2 is FQGNSA. The trim removed 8 bases at V and 4 bases at J, leaving 7 bases unmatched. The variable domain in full, completed from reference TRBV7-2 and TRBJ2-1, reads GAGVSQSPSNKVTEKGKDVELRCDPISGHTALYWYRQSLGQGLEFLIYFQGNSAPDKSGLPSDRFSAERTGGSVSTLTIQRTQQEDSAVYLCASGRDRTYNEQFFGPGTRLTVL.

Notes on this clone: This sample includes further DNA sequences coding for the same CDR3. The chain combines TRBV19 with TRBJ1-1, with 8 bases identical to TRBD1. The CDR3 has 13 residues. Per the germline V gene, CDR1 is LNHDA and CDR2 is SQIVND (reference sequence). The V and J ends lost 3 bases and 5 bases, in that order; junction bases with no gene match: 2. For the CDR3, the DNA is TGTGCCAGTAGTATTACAGGGGGGACTGAAGCTTTCTTT. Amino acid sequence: CASSITGGTEAFF.

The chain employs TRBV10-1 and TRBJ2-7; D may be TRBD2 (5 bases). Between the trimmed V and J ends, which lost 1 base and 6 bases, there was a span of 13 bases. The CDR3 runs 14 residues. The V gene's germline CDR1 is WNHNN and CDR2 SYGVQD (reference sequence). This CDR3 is CASSEYTPGSEQYF. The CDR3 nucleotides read TGCGCCAGCAGTGAGTATACACCTGGGAGCGAGCAGTACTTC.

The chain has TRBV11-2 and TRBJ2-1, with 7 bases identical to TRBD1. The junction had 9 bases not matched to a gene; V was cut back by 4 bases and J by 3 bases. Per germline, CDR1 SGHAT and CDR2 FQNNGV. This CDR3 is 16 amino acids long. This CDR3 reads CASSYNGQVYYNEQFF. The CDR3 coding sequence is TGTGCCAGCAGCTACAACGGACAGGTTTACTACAATGAGCAGTTCTTC.

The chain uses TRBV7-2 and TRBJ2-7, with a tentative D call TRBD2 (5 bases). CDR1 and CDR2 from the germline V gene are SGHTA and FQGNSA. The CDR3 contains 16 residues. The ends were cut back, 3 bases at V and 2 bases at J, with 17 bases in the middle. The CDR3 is CASSFPRGTATYEQYF. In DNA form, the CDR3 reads TGTGCCAGCAGCTTTCCCCGGGGTACAGCTACCTACGAGCAGTACTTC.

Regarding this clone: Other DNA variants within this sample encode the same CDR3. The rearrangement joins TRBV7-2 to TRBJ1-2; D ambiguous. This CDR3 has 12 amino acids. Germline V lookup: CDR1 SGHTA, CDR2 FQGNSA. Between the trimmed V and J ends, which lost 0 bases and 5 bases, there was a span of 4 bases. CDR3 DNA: TGTGCCAGCAGCTTAGCAGCTTATGGCTACACCTTC. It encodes CASSLAAYGYTF.

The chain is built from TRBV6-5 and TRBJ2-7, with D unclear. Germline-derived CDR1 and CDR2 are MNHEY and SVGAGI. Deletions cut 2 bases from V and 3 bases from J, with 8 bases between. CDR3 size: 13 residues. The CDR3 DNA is TGTGCCAGCAGTTACGACAACCACTACGAGCAGTACTTC. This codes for CASSYDNHYEQYF.

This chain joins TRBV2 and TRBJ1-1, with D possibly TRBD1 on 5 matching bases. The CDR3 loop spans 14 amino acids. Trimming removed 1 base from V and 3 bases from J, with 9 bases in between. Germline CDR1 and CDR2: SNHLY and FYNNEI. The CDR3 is CASSEVQGYTEAFF. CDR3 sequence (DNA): TGTGCCAGCAGTGAAGTTCAGGGATACACTGAAGCTTTCTTT.

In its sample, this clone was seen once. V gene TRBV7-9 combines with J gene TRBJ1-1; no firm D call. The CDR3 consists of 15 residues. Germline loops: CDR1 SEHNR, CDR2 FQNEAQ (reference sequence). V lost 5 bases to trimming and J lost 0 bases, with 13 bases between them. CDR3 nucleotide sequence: TGTGCCAGCAGCCCTTTTGGGAGGATGAACACTGAAGCTTTCTTT. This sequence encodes CASSPFGRMNTEAFF.

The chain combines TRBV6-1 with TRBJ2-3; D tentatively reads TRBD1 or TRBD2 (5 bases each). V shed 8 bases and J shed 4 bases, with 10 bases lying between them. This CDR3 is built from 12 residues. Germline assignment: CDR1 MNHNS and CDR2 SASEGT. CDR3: CASVGGADTQYF. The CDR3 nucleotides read TGTGCCAGCGTTGGGGGTGCAGATACGCAGTATTTT.

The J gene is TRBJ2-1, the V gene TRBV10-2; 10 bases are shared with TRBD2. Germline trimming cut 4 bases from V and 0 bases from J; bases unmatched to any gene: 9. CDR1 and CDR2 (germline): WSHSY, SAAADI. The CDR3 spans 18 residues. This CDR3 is CASSGASGSEISYNEQFF. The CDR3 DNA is TGCGCCAGCAGTGGCGCTAGCGGGAGTGAAATCTCCTACAATGAGCAGTTCTTC.

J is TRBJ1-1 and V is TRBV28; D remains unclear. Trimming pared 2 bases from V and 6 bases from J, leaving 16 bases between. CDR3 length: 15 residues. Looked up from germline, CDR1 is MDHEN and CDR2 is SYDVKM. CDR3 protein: CASSLEATIKAEAFF. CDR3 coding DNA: TGTGCCAGCAGTTTAGAGGCGACGATTAAAGCTGAAGCTTTCTTT. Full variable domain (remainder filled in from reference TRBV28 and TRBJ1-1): DVKVTQSSRYLVKRTGEKVFLECVQDMDHENMFWYRQDPGLGLRLIYFSYDVKMKEKGDIPEGYSVSREKKERFSLILESASTNQTSMYLCASSLEATIKAEAFFGQGTRLTVV.

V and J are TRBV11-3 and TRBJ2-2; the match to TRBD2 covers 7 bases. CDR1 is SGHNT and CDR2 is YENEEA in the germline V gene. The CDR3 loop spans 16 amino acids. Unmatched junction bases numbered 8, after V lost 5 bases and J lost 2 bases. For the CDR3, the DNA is TGTGCCAGCAGCCCGGGCCTAGCGGAAAACACCGGGGAGCTGTTTTTT. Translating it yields CASSPGLAENTGELFF. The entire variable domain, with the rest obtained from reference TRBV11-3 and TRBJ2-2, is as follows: EAGVVQSPRYKIIEKKQPVAFWCNPISGHNTLYWYLQNLGQGPELLIRYENEEAVDDSQLPKDRFSAERLKGVDSTLKIQPAELGDSAVYLCASSPGLAENTGELFFGEGSRLTVL.

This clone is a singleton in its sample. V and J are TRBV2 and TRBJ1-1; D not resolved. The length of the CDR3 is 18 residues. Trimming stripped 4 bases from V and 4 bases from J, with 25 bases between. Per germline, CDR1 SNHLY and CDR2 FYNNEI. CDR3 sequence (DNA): TGTGCCAGCAGTGGGGTTCAGGACTTTTCTGATGACGGCACTGAAGCTTTCTTT. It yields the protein CASSGVQDFSDDGTEAFF.

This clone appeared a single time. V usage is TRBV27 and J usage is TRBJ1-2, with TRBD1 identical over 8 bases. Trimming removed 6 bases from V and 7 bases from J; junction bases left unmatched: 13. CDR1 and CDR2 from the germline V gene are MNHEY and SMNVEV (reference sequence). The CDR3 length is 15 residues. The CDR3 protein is CASSRQGRAFLGYTF. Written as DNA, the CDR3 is TGTGCCAGCAGCAGACAGGGGAGAGCTTTTCTTGGCTACACCTTC.

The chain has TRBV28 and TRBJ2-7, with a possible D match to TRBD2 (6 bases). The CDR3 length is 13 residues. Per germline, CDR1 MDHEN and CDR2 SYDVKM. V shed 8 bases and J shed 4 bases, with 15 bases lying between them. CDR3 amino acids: CASSWASAYEQYF. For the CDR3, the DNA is TGTGCCAGCTCATGGGCTAGCGCTTACGAGCAGTACTTC.

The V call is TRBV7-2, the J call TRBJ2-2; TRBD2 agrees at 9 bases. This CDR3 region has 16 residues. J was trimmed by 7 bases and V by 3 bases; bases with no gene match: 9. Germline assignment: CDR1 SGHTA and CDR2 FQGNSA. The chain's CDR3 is CASSFLAGGPVGELFF. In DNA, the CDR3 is TGTGCCAGCAGCTTTTTGGCGGGAGGGCCGGTCGGGGAGCTGTTTTTT.

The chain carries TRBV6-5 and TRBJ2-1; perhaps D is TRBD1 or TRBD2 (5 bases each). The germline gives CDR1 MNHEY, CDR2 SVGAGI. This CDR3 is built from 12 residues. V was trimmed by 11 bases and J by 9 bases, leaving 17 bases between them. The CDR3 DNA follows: TGTGCCGCTTACCCGGGGCGTGGTGAGCAGTTCTTC. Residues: CAAYPGRGEQFF.

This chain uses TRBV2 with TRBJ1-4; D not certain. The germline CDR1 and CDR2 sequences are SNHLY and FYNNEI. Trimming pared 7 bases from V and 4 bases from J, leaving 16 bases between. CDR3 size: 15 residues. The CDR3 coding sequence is TGTGCCAGCAAGGCCCTCGGACGGTTTAATGAAAAACTGTTTTTT. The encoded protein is CASKALGRFNEKLFF.

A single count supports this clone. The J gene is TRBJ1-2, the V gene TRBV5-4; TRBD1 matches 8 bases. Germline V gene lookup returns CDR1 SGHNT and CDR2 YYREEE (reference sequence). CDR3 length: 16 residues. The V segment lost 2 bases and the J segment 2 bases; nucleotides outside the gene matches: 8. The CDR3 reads CASSFPGQELNYGYTF. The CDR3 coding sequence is TGTGCCAGCAGCTTTCCGGGACAGGAACTCAACTATGGCTACACCTTC.

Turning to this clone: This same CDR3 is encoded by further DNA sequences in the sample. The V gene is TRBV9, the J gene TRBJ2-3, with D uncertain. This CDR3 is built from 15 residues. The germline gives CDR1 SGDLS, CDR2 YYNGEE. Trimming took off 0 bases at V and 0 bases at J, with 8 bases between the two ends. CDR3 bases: TGTGCCAGCAGCGTAGTGGCGACTAGCACAGATACGCAGTATTTT. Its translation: CASSVVATSTDTQYF.

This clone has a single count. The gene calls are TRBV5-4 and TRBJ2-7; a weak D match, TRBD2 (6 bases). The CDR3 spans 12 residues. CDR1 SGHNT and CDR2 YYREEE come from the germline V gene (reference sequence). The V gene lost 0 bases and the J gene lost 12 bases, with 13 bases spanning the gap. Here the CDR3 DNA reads TGTGCCAGCAGCTTGGCCGGGAGTAAACCGTACTTC. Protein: CASSLAGSKPYF.

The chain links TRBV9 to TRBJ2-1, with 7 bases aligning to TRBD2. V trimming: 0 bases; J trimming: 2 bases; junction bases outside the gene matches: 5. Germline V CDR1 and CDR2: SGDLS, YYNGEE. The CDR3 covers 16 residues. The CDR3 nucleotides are TGTGCCAGCAGCGTAGCTATGCGGGGGACCTACAATGAGCAGTTCTTC. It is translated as CASSVAMRGTYNEQFF.

CDR3 protein: CASSLESHEQYF. Here the CDR3 DNA reads TGCGCCAGCAGCTTGGAAAGCCACGAGCAGTACTTC. The chain combines TRBV5-1 with TRBJ2-7; the D is unclear. V lost 0 bases and J 5 bases, leaving 6 bases between the germline ends. Germline lookup yields CDR1 SGHRS and CDR2 YFSETQ. The CDR3 runs 12 residues.